This T cell receptor beta chain was sequenced for a study of monozygotic twins with inflammatory bowel disease. Blood was collected, roughly 2.5 ml per donor. The CDR3 spans 14 residues. The UMIs carried a 6-nucleotide sample barcode, and they were added by template switching. Reprocessing the 5' RACE reads, TCRdb reports a single entry for every CDR3 protein and omits DNA. The repertoire table contains fewer than 550,000 distinct CDR3 sequences. Material for sequencing was blood. This rearrangement joins TRBV12-3 or TRBV12-4 to TRBJ2-7; with no DNA, the TCRdb D assignment of TRBD2 cannot be verified. The TCR sequence derives from a human donor with ulcerative colitis or Crohn's disease, or a healthy co-twin of an affected twin (not recorded which). CDR3 sequence: CASSSTSGTHEQYF.